These T cell receptor beta chains were read from a single sample in a study of T cell responses to AZD1222 COVID-19 vaccine. This table comes from immunoSEQ multiplex PCR, and its TCRdb copy is limited to in-frame clones, with some not included. The sample yields about 140,000 clones, 70% to 90% seen once. The sequencing here drew on peripheral blood, taken 28 days after the second dose of the MenACWY control vaccine. The receptors derive from an adult who received the MenACWY meningococcal vaccine as a control. The CDR3 runs from the conserved cysteine through the conserved F or W. The D gene is left open where the match is weak. Clone sizes are given selectively: once, few, many, or a class where the clone is expanded.

V gene	D gene	clone size	J gene	CDR3 DNA	CDR3 protein
TRBV9	TRBD2	.	TRBJ2-7	TGTGCCAGCAGCGTAGAGCCTAGCGGAACCTACGAGCAGTACTTC	CASSVEPSGTYEQYF
TRBV6-5	.	few	TRBJ1-3	TGTGCCAGCTCCCGAGGGTCCGCTGTAAACACCATATATTTT	CASSRGSAVNTIYF
TRBV5-8	.	.	TRBJ1-2	TGTGCCAGCAGCTTGGGGGCCGGATACTATGGCTACACCTTC	CASSLGAGYYGYTF
TRBV28	.	few	TRBJ2-1	TGTGCCAGCAGTTTAATACGAAATGAGCAGTTCTTC	CASSLIRNEQFF
TRBV5-6	TRBD1	.	TRBJ2-3	TGTGCCAGCAGCTTGGCCCCCAGGGGGCGAGGAGATACGCAGTATTTT	CASSLAPRGRGDTQYF
TRBV4-3	TRBD2	few	TRBJ2-1	TGCGCCAGCAGCCAAGATAGGGCGGGAGGTACCTACAATGAGCAGTTCTTC	CASSQDRAGGTYNEQFF
TRBV24-1	.	.	TRBJ1-6	TGTGCCACCAGTGATTTGTCGCAGATAGGAGCACCCCTCCACTTT	CATSDLSQIGAPLHF
TRBV24-1	.	.	TRBJ1-1	TGTGCCACGCAGGGACGGCCGAACACTGAAGCTTTCTTT	CATQGRPNTEAFF
TRBV14	TRBD2	.	TRBJ2-1	TGTGCCAGCAGCCTCTTAGCGGGAGGGCCCTCCCACAATGAGCAGTTCTTC	CASSLLAGGPSHNEQFF
TRBV20-1	TRBD2	few	TRBJ2-1	TGCAGTGCTAGTCCGACCAGCGGGAGAAGCAATGAGCAGTTCTTC	CSASPTSGRSNEQFF
TRBV20-1	.	.	TRBJ2-5	TGCAGTGCGGTAGAGACCCAGTACTTC	CSAVETQYF
TRBV7-6	.	.	TRBJ2-7	TGTGCCAGCAGCCCCCTGGGGGGGCCCTACGAGCAGTACTTC	CASSPLGGPYEQYF
TRBV5-4	.	.	TRBJ1-5	TGTGCCAGCAGTCGGGACCCAAATCAGCCCCAGCATTTT	CASSRDPNQPQHF
TRBV6-1	.	.	TRBJ1-1	TGTGCCAGCAGTGAACGGAGAGGAACTGAAGCTTTCTTT	CASSERRGTEAFF
TRBV5-8	.	once	TRBJ2-1	TGTGCCAGCAGCCATCCCCTGGAGGGGAGCTCCTACAATGAGCAGTTCTTC	CASSHPLEGSSYNEQFF
TRBV4-3	TRBD1	.	TRBJ2-7	TGCGCCAGCAGCCGGGGACAGTTCTACGAGCAGTACTTC	CASSRGQFYEQYF
TRBV5-6	.	.	TRBJ2-1	TGTGCCAGCAGCTTGGGGATTAGCTCCTTTAATGAGCAGTTCTTC	CASSLGISSFNEQFF
TRBV28	.	.	TRBJ2-5	TGTGCCAGCAGTGGCGGTGGGGAGACCCAGTACTTC	CASSGGGETQYF
TRBV19	.	.	TRBJ2-2	TGTGCCAGTAGTGGGGGTGGGATGACAGACACCGGGGAGCTGTTTTTT	CASSGGGMTDTGELFF
TRBV4-2	.	.	TRBJ2-2	TGTGCCAGCAGCCAAGGGGTGGGCGAGAGGAGACCGTTTTTT	CASSQGVGERRPFF
TRBV5-6	.	.	TRBJ1-1	TGTGCCAGCAACCTGCGGGGCAGGGAGGCTTTCTTT	CASNLRGREAFF
TRBV4-2	TRBD1	.	TRBJ1-4	TGTGCCAGCAGCCAAGATCTAACAGGGGACAGGGTAGAAAAACTGTTTTTT	CASSQDLTGDRVEKLFF